There are a few counts of the clone carrying this T cell receptor (beta chain). Antigen unknown. This specimen comes from a study of blood T cells in healthy people across ages. Germline V CDR1 and CDR2: DFQATT, SNEGSKA (reference sequence). V lost 3 bases, J lost 1 base, and 3 bases stayed unmatched. The CDR3 length is 13 residues. Study conclusions and caveats: Per-million-T-cell TCR beta diversity fell roughly linearly with age. Diversity was estimated from one million T cells, and these estimates were considered underestimates. Naive T cell percentage strongly correlated with TCR beta diversity.

The authors ran a second PCR of 7 to 11 cycles using a sample-barcoded 5' primer and a J-beta primer mix. TCRdb re-derived calls from the 5' RACE reads in MiXCR, one entry per CDR3 protein. The repertoire has 350,000 to 450,000 distinct CDR3 sequences, roughly half of them found once; the top ten carry roughly 51%. Per sample, no less than 5.5 micrograms of total RNA were extracted. The chain couples TRBV20-1 to TRBJ2-7; 7 positions match TRBD1. The sample consisted of blood. The receptor's source is a man in his fifties or sixties in good health. CDR3 in amino acids: CSASTGASYEQYF. As DNA, the CDR3 is TGCAGTGCTAGTACAGGGGCTTCCTACGAGCAGTACTTC.